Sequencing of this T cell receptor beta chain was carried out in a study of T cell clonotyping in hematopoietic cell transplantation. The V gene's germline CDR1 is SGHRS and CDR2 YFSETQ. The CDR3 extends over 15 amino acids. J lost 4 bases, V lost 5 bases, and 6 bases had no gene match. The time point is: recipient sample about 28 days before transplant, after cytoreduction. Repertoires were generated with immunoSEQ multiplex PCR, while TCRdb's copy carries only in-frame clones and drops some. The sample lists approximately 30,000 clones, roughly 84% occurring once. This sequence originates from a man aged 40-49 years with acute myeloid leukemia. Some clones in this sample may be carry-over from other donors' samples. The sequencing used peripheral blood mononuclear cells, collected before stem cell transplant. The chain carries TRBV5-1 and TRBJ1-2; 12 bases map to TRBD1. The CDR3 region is CASRQGTGGGYGYTF. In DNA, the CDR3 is TGCGCCAGCAGACAAGGGACAGGGGGCGGCTATGGCTACACCTTC.